The 13 T cell receptor beta chains listed next were all sequenced from one sample in a study of beta chain features in type 1 diabetes. The entirety of the isolated RNA underwent reverse transcription, so expressed TCRB transcripts were sequenced. Clones were sequenced by immunoSEQ multiplex PCR, and TCRdb holds only the in-frame ones, with some missing. In the table there are around 350,000 clones, 10% to 15% of which are singletons. The sample taken for sequencing was naive CD4+ T cells from blood. These receptor sequences come from a young man in good health.

The chain couples TRBV5-1 to TRBJ1-2, with D possibly matching TRBD1 (6 bases). V was clipped by 0 bases and J by 4 bases, with 10 bases between them. The CDR3 consists of 14 residues. Germline CDR1 SGHRS, CDR2 YFSETQ. Here the CDR3 DNA reads TGCGCCAGCAGCTTGGAATCAGGGGCCTATGGCTACACCTTC. Residues: CASSLESGAYGYTF.

The chain combines TRBV7-3 with TRBJ2-1, with a possible D match to TRBD1 (5 bases). Trimming pared 3 bases from V and 7 bases from J, leaving 10 bases between. CDR1 and CDR2 from the germline V gene are SGHTA and FQGTGA. This CDR3 spans 13 amino acids. The CDR3 spells CASSLDQGNEQFF. DNA of the CDR3: TGTGCCAGCAGCTTGGACCAGGGTAATGAGCAGTTCTTC.

A few counts support this clone. The genes are TRBV18 and TRBJ2-1; 12 nucleotides agree with TRBD2. CDR1 is KGHSH, CDR2 LQKENI, per germline. The CDR3 has 17 amino acids. V shed 3 bases, J shed 6 bases, and the junction held 9 bases outside the gene matches. The CDR3 protein is CASSPRTSGTYVNEQFF. The CDR3 nucleotides read TGTGCCAGCTCACCTAGGACTAGCGGGACCTACGTCAATGAGCAGTTCTTC.

A single count supports this clone. The chain carries TRBV10-3 and TRBJ1-1, with 7 positions matching TRBD1. From germline, CDR1 is ENHRY and CDR2 SYGVKD. V was clipped by 3 bases and J by 4 bases; unmatched bases: 8. There are 15 residues in the CDR3. CDR3 in DNA: TGTGCCATCAGTGATTCGAGCAGGGGGGCCACTGAAGCTTTCTTT. As protein: CAISDSSRGATEAFF.

V usage is TRBV7-9 and J usage is TRBJ2-7, with 10 positions matching TRBD1. V was pared by 5 bases and J by 3 bases, with 4 bases of the junction left unmatched. Germline V gene sequence: CDR1 SEHNR, CDR2 FQNEAQ (reference sequence). This CDR3 is 14 amino acids long. CDR3: CASSTRTGGYEQYF. CDR3 nucleotide sequence: TGTGCCAGCAGCACGCGGACAGGGGGCTACGAGCAGTACTTC.

This clone was counted a few times. The V and J genes are TRBV5-1 and TRBJ1-2; D may be TRBD1 (5 bases). Germline V CDR1 and CDR2: SGHRS, YFSETQ. V lost 6 bases, J lost 3 bases, and 12 bases lay in between. CDR3 length: 13 residues. CDR3 nucleotides: TGCGCCAGCACCCCTCAGGGTGACTATGGCTACACCTTC. This codes for CASTPQGDYGYTF.

The chain carries TRBV6-1 and TRBJ2-7, with D maybe TRBD2 (6 bases). CDR1 is MNHNS and CDR2 is SASEGT in the germline V gene. CDR3 length: 15 residues. V was cut by 6 bases and J by 0 bases, with 15 bases left in between. The CDR3 reads CASSSLLRDSYEQYF. The DNA of the CDR3 is TGTGCCAGCAGCTCCTTATTGCGGGACTCCTACGAGCAGTACTTC.

The rearrangement joins TRBV6-6 to TRBJ2-7, with D unclear. The CDR3 is 15 residues long. With 1 base removed from V and 1 base from J, the gap between germline ends came to 11 bases. The germline gives CDR1 MNHNY, CDR2 SVGAGI (reference sequence). As DNA, the CDR3 is TGTGCCAGCAGTTACTACCAGACTGAATCCTACGAGCAGTACTTC. This encodes CASSYYQTESYEQYF.

The CDR3, as DNA: TGTGCCAGCAGCTTAGCTTGGGCATACGAGCAGTACTTC. Translated: CASSLAWAYEQYF. The chain employs TRBV7-2 and TRBJ2-7, with no clear D. The length of the CDR3 is 13 residues. V was clipped by 0 bases and J by 4 bases, with 7 bases between them. CDR1 is SGHTA and CDR2 is FQGNSA in the germline V gene.

V gene TRBV4-2 combines with J gene TRBJ2-1; 7 nucleotides agree with TRBD1. Germline CDR1 reads LGHNA; CDR2 reads YNFKEQ. J gave up 4 bases and V 2 bases, and 5 bases lay outside the gene matches. The CDR3 has 15 residues. As DNA, the CDR3 is TGTGCCAGCAGCCAATCCGGGACAGCATACAATGAGCAGTTCTTC. Translation gives CASSQSGTAYNEQFF.

The chain carries TRBV10-3 and TRBJ2-3; TRBD1 is a possible D gene (6 bases). Trimming pared 11 bases from V and 1 base from J, leaving 19 bases between. This CDR3 region has 15 residues. The germline V gene has CDR1 ENHRY and CDR2 SYGVKD. The CDR3 protein is CAAEARAGGTDTQYF. The CDR3 coding sequence is TGTGCCGCAGAGGCTCGGGCAGGGGGCACAGATACGCAGTATTTT.

The chain carries TRBV5-4 and TRBJ2-7, with 9 bases aligning to TRBD1. Trimming at V came to 6 bases and at J to 3 bases, leaving 7 bases not matched to a gene. CDR3 length: 14 residues. Per the germline V gene, CDR1 is SGHNT and CDR2 is YYREEE (reference sequence). The CDR3 DNA follows: TGTGCCAGCACAGGCCGGGACAGGGACTACGAGCAGTACTTC. It yields the protein CASTGRDRDYEQYF.

J is TRBJ2-3 and V is TRBV7-3; 11 bases map to TRBD2. Germline CDR1 SGHTA, CDR2 FQGTGA. V shed 0 bases and J 7 bases; nucleotides not matched to a gene: 3. CDR3 length equals 15 residues. The CDR3 loop is CASSLTSGGGNTQYF. The CDR3 nucleotides read TGTGCCAGCAGCTTAACTAGCGGGGGGGGTAATACGCAGTATTTT.